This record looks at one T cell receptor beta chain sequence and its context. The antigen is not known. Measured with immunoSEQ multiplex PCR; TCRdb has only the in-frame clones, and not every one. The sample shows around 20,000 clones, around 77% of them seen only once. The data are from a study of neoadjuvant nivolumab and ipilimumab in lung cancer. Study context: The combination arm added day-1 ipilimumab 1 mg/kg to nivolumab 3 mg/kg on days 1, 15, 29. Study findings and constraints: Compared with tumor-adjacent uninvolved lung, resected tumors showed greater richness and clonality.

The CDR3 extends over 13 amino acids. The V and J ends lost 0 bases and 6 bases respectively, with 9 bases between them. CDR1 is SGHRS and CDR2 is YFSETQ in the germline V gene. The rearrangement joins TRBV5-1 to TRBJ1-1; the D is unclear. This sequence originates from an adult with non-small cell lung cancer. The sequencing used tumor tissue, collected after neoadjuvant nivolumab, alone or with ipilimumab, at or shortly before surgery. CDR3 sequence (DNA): TGCGCCAGCAGCTTGGGGGCAAGGGCTGAAGCTTTCTTT. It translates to CASSLGARAEAFF.